Listed here are 11 T cell receptor beta chains from one sample, sequenced in a study of spatial heterogeneity in lung cancer. Study-level findings and limits: The number of expanded tumor alpha and beta chains correlated with mutation number.

From the 5' RACE reads, TCRdb called clonotypes with MiXCR, one entry per CDR3 protein. The sample lists some 3,300 distinct CDR3 sequences, 5.5% to 6.5% occurring once. Their specific antigens are unknown. The time point denotes: sample taken at primary tumor resection. The sample here was lung tumor tissue, taken at surgery. The source of these receptors is a female donor with early-stage non-small cell lung cancer.

This clonotype is labeled as medium-sized (0.01 to 0.1%). This chain connects TRBV20-1 to TRBJ2-1, with 13 bases lining up with TRBD2. Germline loops: CDR1 DFQATT, CDR2 SNEGSKA (reference sequence). The V and J ends lost 3 bases and 7 bases, in that order; junction bases with no gene match: 12. This CDR3 has 17 amino acids. The CDR3 loop reads CSARARTSGRAGNEQFF. DNA for the CDR3: TGCAGTGCTAGGGCGCGAACTAGCGGGAGGGCGGGGAATGAGCAGTTCTTC.

In this sample, this clonotype is medium-sized. J is TRBJ1-3 and V is TRBV12-3 or TRBV12-4; no definite D call. The CDR3 extends over 14 amino acids. V shed 5 bases and J shed 6 bases, with 14 bases lying between them. This chain's CDR3 is CASSIIPSINTIYF. The CDR3 coding sequence is TGTGCCAGCAGTATAATCCCCTCGATAAACACCATATATTTT.

This clonotype is medium-sized. V gene TRBV7-8 combines with J gene TRBJ1-5; the D gene is possibly TRBD1 (5 bases). The CDR3 spans 14 residues. Germline lookup yields CDR1 SGHVS and CDR2 FQNEAQ. Trimming removed 3 bases from V and 6 bases from J, with 12 bases in between. The CDR3 here is CASSLGQGFQPQHF. For the CDR3, the DNA is TGTGCCAGCAGCTTGGGTCAGGGCTTTCAGCCCCAGCATTTT.

This clonotype qualifies as medium-sized. V usage is TRBV28 and J usage is TRBJ1-5; D possibly corresponds to TRBD1 (5 bases). The V end lost 6 bases, the J end lost 3 bases, and 12 bases lay between the germline ends. Looked up from germline, CDR1 is MDHEN and CDR2 is SYDVKM. The CDR3 runs 14 residues. The CDR3 coding sequence is TGTGCCAGCAGCCTCCAGGGTTACAATCAGCCCCAGCATTTT. Protein sequence: CASSLQGYNQPQHF.

The V gene is TRBV7-9, the J gene TRBJ2-3; a possible D gene is TRBD1 (6 bases). Germline CDR1 reads SEHNR; CDR2 reads FQNEAQ (reference sequence). The CDR3 has 13 amino acids. Deletions cut 7 bases from V and 5 bases from J, with 13 bases between. The CDR3 DNA reads as TGTGCCAGCACCTCATACAGGGTAGATACGCAGTATTTT. This codes for CASTSYRVDTQYF.

Judged by abundance, this clonotype is medium-sized. The CDR3 DNA sequence: TGTGCCAGCAGCGTAGTAAGCGGGGAGCTGTTTTTT. Encoded protein: CASSVVSGELFF. The rearrangement links TRBV9 to TRBJ2-2; unclear D gene. Per the germline V gene, CDR1 is SGDLS and CDR2 is YYNGEE. V lost 0 bases, J lost 7 bases, and 4 bases lay in between. The CDR3 totals 12 residues.

Sample share makes this clonotype medium-sized (0.01 to 0.1%). The chain joins TRBV21-1 to TRBJ2-1; the table's D call, TRBD1, has no DNA check behind it. TRBV21-1 is a known pseudogene. The CDR3 length is 16 residues. CDR3 bases: TGTGCCAGCAGCAGGGGGCCGTTTAGGTCCTACAATGAGCAGTTCTTC. This encodes CASSRGPFRSYNEQFF.

This clonotype was recorded many times. V is TRBV9 and J is TRBJ2-3; a possible D gene is TRBD2 (6 bases). Between the trimmed V and J ends, which lost 3 bases and 1 base, there was a span of 9 bases. Germline V gives CDR1 SGDLS, CDR2 YYNGEE. The CDR3 runs 14 residues. CDR3 in amino acids: CASSAVAGTDTQYF. The CDR3 DNA follows: TGTGCCAGCAGCGCCGTAGCGGGCACAGATACGCAGTATTTT.

In its sample, this clonotype ranks as medium-sized. CDR3 sequence: CASRLLGGFSEKLFF. The CDR3 DNA sequence: TGTGCCAGCAGGCTTCTAGGGGGGTTTAGCGAAAAACTGTTTTTT. The V call is TRBV7-8, the J call TRBJ1-4; weak D call: TRBD1 (6 bases). In germline, CDR1 is SGHVS, CDR2 FQNEAQ. With 6 bases removed from V and 8 bases from J, the gap between germline ends came to 19 bases. The CDR3 has 15 amino acids.

In this sample, this clonotype is medium-sized (0.01 to 0.1%). CDR3 coding DNA: TGTGCCAGCAGCGCCCGGGACAGGGGGTCGTACACTGAAGCTTTCTTT. Its translation: CASSARDRGSYTEAFF. The J gene is TRBJ1-1, the V gene TRBV9, with 11 positions matching TRBD1. The CDR3 covers 16 residues. With V trimmed by 3 bases and J by 3 bases, 7 bases remained unmatched. The germline V gene has CDR1 SGDLS and CDR2 YYNGEE.

This clonotype qualifies as medium-sized. The chain links TRBV18 to TRBJ2-3; D not certain. This CDR3 contains 14 residues. The ends were cut back, 0 bases at V and 2 bases at J, with 6 bases in the middle. CDR1 KGHSH and CDR2 LQKENI come from the germline V gene. CDR3 in amino acids: CASSPPYNTDTQYF. Written as DNA, the CDR3 is TGTGCCAGCTCACCACCTTACAACACAGATACGCAGTATTTT.